This T cell receptor (beta chain) emerged from a study of OX40 agonist ivuxolimab in advanced cancers. Study summary: Clinicians treated patients with ivuxolimab, an agonistic anti-OX40 (CD134) antibody.

CDR1 and CDR2 (germline): SGHTA, FQGTGA. V was clipped by 2 bases and J by 5 bases, with 13 bases between them. The CDR3 is 15 amino acids. Some clones are missing from TCRdb's copy, which holds only in-frame ones; the method was immunoSEQ multiplex PCR. The sample lists 34,000 or so clones; 81% were seen once. This clonotype originated in an adult with an advanced solid tumor such as melanoma, head and neck, liver or kidney cancer. The V call is TRBV7-3, the J call TRBJ2-1; D might be TRBD2 (6 bases). The input for sequencing was CD4+ or CD8+ T cells sorted from blood, taken in a trial of the OX40 agonist ivuxolimab. The chain's CDR3 is CASSLQLGTHNEQFF. The CDR3 DNA follows: TGTGCCAGCAGCTTACAACTAGGGACTCACAATGAGCAGTTCTTC.